The present TCR beta chain was sequenced within a study of blood T cell repertoires in COVID-19. Overall study: Acute and convalescent COVID-19 samples came from the United States, Italy and Spain. The cDNA or gDNA used as material had been derived from T cells, B-cell-depleted T cells, or PBMCs.

The Seattle patients joined while their infection was active and were tracked longitudinally afterward. Original methodology: From reference gene primer amplification, estimates of nucleated cell counts were derived. TCRdb's copy holds only in-frame clones and misses some; the assay was immunoSEQ multiplex PCR. Clone size and V and J calls were adopted from that table, with D and trimming inferred from the DNA. The repertoire holds approximately 400,000 clones, approximately 88% seen once, with about 12% in the top ten. Trimming at V came to 6 bases and at J to 8 bases, leaving 11 bases not matched to a gene. The V gene's germline CDR1 is SGDLS and CDR2 YYNGEE. This CDR3 comprises 14 residues.

V usage is TRBV9 and J usage is TRBJ1-2, with 9 bases identical to TRBD1. Sequencing used peripheral blood. This clonotype was obtained from a woman in her 50s with COVID-19, enrolled during active disease. CDR3 sequence: CASTGTGLVRGYTF. CDR3 nucleotide sequence: TGTGCCAGCACCGGGACAGGGCTAGTTCGAGGCTACACCTTC.